The clone carrying this T cell receptor (beta chain) was detected only a few times. No antigen is known for it. Full-length variable regions came from constant-region reverse primers plus semi-nested Nested Universal Primer A PCR. TCRdb recomputed calls from the 5' RACE reads with MiXCR, one row per CDR3 protein. Of about 62,000 distinct CDR3 sequences in the sample, about 31% were seen once. Naive CD4+ T cells were purified with Tregs depleted by CD25. Whole-study findings and limits: Tumor-infiltrating Treg TCR alpha and beta sequences overlapped most with tumor naive CD4+ T cells, then blood naive. In terms of TCR gene usage, tumor memory CD4+ T cells clustered together with blood and lymph node memory CD4+ cells, as well as with lymph node naive CD4+ cells.

V lost 1 base to trimming and J lost 6 bases; unmatched junction nucleotides: 8. Germline V gene sequence: CDR1 MNHNS, CDR2 SASEGT. The CDR3 totals 17 residues. Input material: tumor-infiltrating naive CD4+ T cells sorted from the breast tumor. Subset here: naive CD4+ T cells, CD4+CD45RA+CD25-. V is TRBV6-1 and J is TRBJ2-1, with 11 nucleotides matching TRBD2. This TCR came from a female donor with breast cancer. Here the CDR3 DNA reads TGTGCCAGCAGTGAAGGGAGTAGCGGGAGGGCCATCAATGAGCAGTTCTTC. As protein: CASSEGSSGRAINEQFF.